This T cell receptor (beta chain) originates from a study of T cell responses to AZD1222 COVID-19 vaccine. Data came from immunoSEQ multiplex PCR; TCRdb stores just in-frame clones and leaves some out. The sample consists of around 150,000 clones, under 95% of them appearing once. Trimming pared 8 bases from V and 5 bases from J, leaving 16 bases between. CDR3 size: 14 residues. The V gene's germline CDR1 is MNHEY and CDR2 SMNVEV (reference sequence). Of note for this clone: Its antigen remains unknown.

Study outcomes and limitations: It was only a handful of AZD1222 recipients who were seropositive at baseline. Females outnumbered males among donors, who were mostly white British; clonal diversity was possibly underestimated. Only after the peak T cell response were repertoires sampled. Targets within unmutated variant regions were reportedly found for nearly half of spike-specific TCRs.

The gene calls are TRBV27 and TRBJ2-1, with D perhaps assigned TRBD1 or TRBD2 (5 bases each). This specimen was peripheral blood, taken 28 days after the second AZD1222 dose. The TCR comes from an adult who received the AZD1222 COVID-19 vaccine. The DNA for the CDR3 is TGTGCCAGCTCTGAGAGGGGCGGACACAATGAGCAGTTCTTC. Translated: CASSERGGHNEQFF.